The 24 T cell receptor beta chains below were found in one sample sequenced in a study of human T cells and chemical hapten exposure. Each CDR3 protein gets one entry after TCRdb re-called the RACE reads with MiXCR. The sample contains around 100,000 distinct CDR3 sequences, under 14% of which appear only once. The sample's time point: pre-sensitization, week 0. Specified treatment: therapeutic diphenylcyclopropenone sensitization with weekly scalp DPC. The material sequenced was whole blood, taken in connection with sensitization to the hapten diphenylcyclopropenone (DPC). These TCRs come from a woman aged 60-75 years with alopecia areata. Some clones in this sample may be carry-over from other donors' samples.

This clonotype was counted many times. The chain couples TRBV7-9 to TRBJ1-5, with D possibly TRBD1 on 5 matching bases. Germline CDR1 reads SEHNR; CDR2 reads FQNEAQ (reference sequence). The V end lost 5 bases, the J end lost 3 bases, and 11 bases lay between the germline ends. This CDR3 comprises 14 residues. The CDR3 nucleotides read TGTGCCAGCAGCAATGACAGACTCAATCAGCCCCAGCATTTT. Protein: CASSNDRLNQPQHF.

The chain has TRBV11-2 and TRBJ2-1, with 8 nucleotides matching TRBD2. V dropped 2 bases and J dropped 0; count of bases not matched to a gene: 9. Germline CDR1 reads SGHAT; CDR2 reads FQNNGV. CDR3 length equals 18 residues. CDR3 sequence reads: CASSLPLGRGDSYNEQFF. The CDR3 DNA sequence: TGTGCCAGCAGCTTACCTTTGGGGCGGGGGGACTCCTACAATGAGCAGTTCTTC.

This clonotype was counted many times. This chain uses TRBV7-2 with TRBJ1-2; D is possibly TRBD1 (5 bases). CDR3 size: 12 residues. V dropped 2 bases and J dropped 6 bases, with 7 bases sitting between them. CDR1 and CDR2 from the germline V gene are SGHTA and FQGNSA. The CDR3 spells CASSLMGDGYTF. The CDR3, as DNA: TGTGCCAGCAGCTTAATGGGGGATGGCTACACCTTC.

This clonotype was found many times. The chain uses TRBV29-1 and TRBJ1-1; 7 positions match TRBD1. V was clipped by 7 bases and J by 2 bases; unmatched bases: 7. This CDR3 spans 13 amino acids. Germline CDR1 SQVTM, CDR2 ANQGSEA. DNA of the CDR3: TGCAGCGCCACGGGACAGCAAAACACTGAAGCTTTCTTT. The encoded protein is CSATGQQNTEAFF. Full variable domain (rest looked up from reference TRBV29-1 and TRBJ1-1): SAVISQKPSRDICQRGTSLTIQCQVDSQVTMMFWYRQQPGQSLTLIATANQGSEATYESGFVIDKFPISRPNLTFSTLTVSNMSPEDSSIYLCSATGQQNTEAFFGQGTRLTVV.

This clonotype has a handful of counts. This chain links TRBV29-1 with TRBJ2-3, with D possibly being TRBD1 (6 bases). CDR1 and CDR2 (germline): SQVTM, ANQGSEA. Trimming cost V 7 bases and J 3 bases, with 14 bases left between them. This CDR3 contains 13 residues. CDR3 in DNA: TGCAGCGCCGACAGGATTGGGACAGATACGCAGTATTTT. This encodes CSADRIGTDTQYF.

This clonotype occurred many times. This chain uses TRBV29-1 with TRBJ1-1, with TRBD1 matching over 10 bases. J lost 5 bases, V lost 6 bases, and 6 bases had no gene match. This CDR3 contains 13 residues. Germline lookup yields CDR1 SQVTM and CDR2 ANQGSEA. The CDR3 DNA reads as TGCAGCGTCCCGACAGGGGGCTTTACTGAAGCTTTCTTT. Encoded protein: CSVPTGGFTEAFF.

This clonotype was seen many times. The rearrangement links TRBV2 to TRBJ2-3; 11 bases are shared with TRBD2. The CDR3 length is 15 residues. Germline loops: CDR1 SNHLY, CDR2 FYNNEI. V shed 4 bases and J 6 bases; nucleotides not matched to a gene: 6. DNA for the CDR3: TGTGCCAGCAGTGGTAGCGGGGGGGGACGTGATACGCAGTATTTT. It translates to CASSGSGGGRDTQYF.

This clonotype was seen a few times. This chain connects TRBV20-1 to TRBJ1-1; D gene unclear. Germline V lookup: CDR1 DFQATT, CDR2 SNEGSKA (reference sequence). The CDR3 runs to 13 residues. The V gene lost 2 bases and the J gene lost 1 base, with 8 bases spanning the gap. The CDR3 region is CSARPLTNTEAFF. The CDR3, as DNA: TGCAGTGCTAGACCACTGACGAACACTGAAGCTTTCTTT.

The chain joins TRBV28 to TRBJ1-1; perhaps TRBD1 as D (5 bases). The CDR3 length is 14 residues. Germline V CDR1 and CDR2: MDHEN, SYDVKM. V was clipped by 5 bases and J by 5 bases, with 15 bases between them. CDR3 amino acids: CASSPGARGTEAFF. DNA for the CDR3: TGTGCCAGCAGTCCCGGGGCCCGAGGGACTGAAGCTTTCTTT.

The gene calls are TRBV12-3 or TRBV12-4 and TRBJ1-2, with TRBD1 matching over 8 bases. The CDR3 sequence is 17 residues long. Trimming cost V 7 bases and J 3 bases; bases outside gene matches: 16. The CDR3 region is CASTPERQGAAYYGYTF. Written as DNA, the CDR3 is TGTGCCAGCACCCCGGAGAGGCAGGGGGCGGCCTACTATGGCTACACCTTC.

This clonotype was recorded a few times. The chain couples TRBV20-1 to TRBJ2-7, with a tentative D call TRBD1 (5 bases). Germline V gene lookup returns CDR1 DFQATT and CDR2 SNEGSKA (reference sequence). The CDR3 covers 13 residues. V dropped 5 bases and J dropped 5 bases, with 16 bases sitting between them. The CDR3 coding sequence is TGCAGTGCTCGCAATTCCAGGGTCCACGAGCAGTACTTC. This translates into CSARNSRVHEQYF.

This clonotype was seen a few times. V gene TRBV10-2 combines with J gene TRBJ2-5; 8 nucleotides align to TRBD2. This CDR3 spans 16 amino acids. The V gene's germline CDR1 is WSHSY and CDR2 SAAADI. J gave up 4 bases and V 2 bases, and 9 bases lay outside the gene matches. CDR3 region: CASSESWASGLETQYF. CDR3 coding DNA: TGCGCCAGCAGTGAGAGTTGGGCTAGCGGGCTAGAGACCCAGTACTTC.

This clonotype was seen only a few times. The chain recombines TRBV5-1 with TRBJ1-1; D uncertain. Germline V gene lookup returns CDR1 SGHRS and CDR2 YFSETQ. There are 15 residues in the CDR3. Trimming pared 0 bases from V and 2 bases from J, leaving 11 bases between. CDR3: CASSLGPDRNTEAFF. The CDR3 bases are TGCGCCAGCAGCTTGGGTCCAGACCGAAACACTGAAGCTTTCTTT.

This clonotype was seen a handful of times. The V call is TRBV20-1, the J call TRBJ2-7; the D gene is possibly TRBD1 (6 bases). Germline V gene lookup returns CDR1 DFQATT and CDR2 SNEGSKA (reference sequence). V lost 6 bases to trimming and J lost 1 base, with 10 bases between them. The CDR3 runs to 12 residues. This CDR3 reads CSATGYSYEQYF. The CDR3 bases are TGCAGTGCAACAGGGTATTCCTACGAGCAGTACTTC.

Ten or more counts support this clonotype. This chain uses TRBV12-3 or TRBV12-4 with TRBJ1-2, with D hard to call. Trimming stripped 6 bases from V and 4 bases from J, with 21 bases between. The CDR3 has 16 residues. The DNA for the CDR3 is TGTGCCAGCAGCTTTTCGATGGCCAGAAACATCTATGGCTACACCTTC. Amino acids: CASSFSMARNIYGYTF.

A note on this clonotype: A much larger clone differs by one base, so this may be a read error. J is TRBJ2-5 and V is TRBV7-8; TRBD2 matches 10 bases. There are 15 residues in the CDR3. Germline V lookup: CDR1 SGHVS, CDR2 FQNEAQ. The CDR3 loop is CTILAGRNFQETQYF. The CDR3 region has the DNA TGTACCATACTAGCGGGGCGCAATTTCCAAGAGACCCAGTACTTC.

In its sample, this clonotype was seen many times. This rearrangement joins TRBV29-1 to TRBJ1-5, with unresolved D. The germline V and J ends were trimmed by 1 base and 0 bases, with 4 bases remaining between them. Germline values: CDR1 SQVTM, CDR2 ANQGSEA. The CDR3 has 13 amino acids. The CDR3 bases are TGCAGCGTTGAAGTCCATAGCAATCAGCCCCAGCATTTT. This translates into CSVEVHSNQPQHF.

There are a few counts of this clonotype. V usage is TRBV20-1 and J usage is TRBJ2-1, with D unresolved. The CDR3 has 11 amino acids. Trimming pared 6 bases from V and 5 bases from J, leaving 8 bases between. CDR1 is DFQATT, CDR2 SNEGSKA, per germline (reference sequence). The CDR3 spells CSAFGDNEQFF. In DNA, the CDR3 is TGCAGTGCCTTTGGAGACAATGAGCAGTTCTTC.

As DNA, the CDR3 is TGCGCCAGCAGCCAAAGGGACAATGAGCAGTTCTTC. It yields the protein CASSQRDNEQFF. This chain uses TRBV4-1 with TRBJ2-1, with D unresolved. V was cut by 2 bases and J by 5 bases, with 4 bases left in between. CDR3 length: 12 amino acids. Looked up from germline, CDR1 is MGHRA and CDR2 is YSYEKL.

This chain links TRBV20-1 with TRBJ1-2; TRBD1 is a possible D gene (5 bases). Germline values: CDR1 DFQATT, CDR2 SNEGSKA (reference sequence). The CDR3 totals 12 residues. Trimming took off 0 bases at V and 10 bases at J, with 12 bases between the two ends. The CDR3 nucleotides are TGCAGTGCTAGAGATTTAGGGGTGGACTACACCTTC. Amino acids: CSARDLGVDYTF.

This clonotype was seen only a few times. This chain uses TRBV9 with TRBJ2-2; perhaps TRBD2 as D (6 bases). Looked up from germline, CDR1 is SGDLS and CDR2 is YYNGEE. The CDR3 contains 17 residues. V lost 0 bases, J lost 0 bases, and 12 bases lay in between. CDR3 in amino acids: CASSVVGGAANTGELFF. Written as DNA, the CDR3 is TGTGCCAGCAGCGTAGTTGGAGGGGCGGCGAACACCGGGGAGCTGTTTTTT.

The genes are TRBV3-1 and TRBJ2-7, with D possibly matching TRBD1 (6 bases). V dropped 1 base and J dropped 4 bases, with 11 bases sitting between them. CDR3 length: 14 residues. Per germline, CDR1 LGHDT and CDR2 YNNKEL (reference sequence). CDR3: CASSQGSGAYEQYF. For the CDR3, the DNA is TGTGCCAGCAGCCAAGGATCAGGGGCATACGAGCAGTACTTC.

The chain is built from TRBV2 and TRBJ2-1, with no clear D. The CDR3 runs to 14 residues. The ends were cut back, 3 bases at V and 7 bases at J, with 13 bases in the middle. Germline V CDR1 and CDR2: SNHLY, FYNNEI. In DNA, the CDR3 is TGTGCCAGCAGTGACGGGCAGGTGAAGAATGAGCAGTTCTTC. It translates to CASSDGQVKNEQFF.

This clonotype came up many times. The genes are TRBV5-4 and TRBJ1-2, with TRBD1 identical over 8 bases. CDR1 and CDR2 from the germline V gene are SGHNT and YYREEE (reference sequence). Trimming at V came to 1 base and at J to 4 bases, leaving 3 bases not matched to a gene. The CDR3 is made up of 14 amino acids. This chain's CDR3 is CASSLLQGGYGYTF. In nucleotides, the CDR3 is TGTGCCAGCAGCTTGCTACAGGGGGGCTATGGCTACACCTTC.